These 16 T cell receptor beta chains were all obtained from the same sample, sequenced in a study of T-cell memory formation after mild COVID-19. From the 5' RACE reads, TCRdb called clonotypes with MiXCR, one entry per CDR3 protein. The data contain 140,000 to 150,000 distinct CDR3 sequences, about 23% of them seen just once; the ten biggest clones take up 24%. Sequencing was done on a sample of PBMCs or a T cell subset sorted from them (not recorded which). The receptors come from an adult woman who had mild COVID-19 (a few samples of this study predate the infection). Cell type and time point are not known.

The chain is built from TRBV9 and TRBJ1-2, with 8 bases lining up with TRBD1. The germline V gene encodes CDR1 SGDLS and CDR2 YYNGEE. V dropped 3 bases and J dropped 5; count of bases not matched to a gene: 3. The CDR3 loop spans 13 amino acids. As DNA, the CDR3 is TGTGCCAGCAGCGCGACAGGGGATTATGGCTACACCTTC. This sequence encodes CASSATGDYGYTF.

The chain recombines TRBV12-3 or TRBV12-4 with TRBJ2-3; D is possibly TRBD1 or TRBD2 (6 bases each). The CDR3 runs to 16 residues. V gave up 5 bases and J gave up 0 bases, with 15 bases separating them. The CDR3 region is CASSPSGGGSTDTQYF. In DNA, the CDR3 is TGTGCCAGCAGTCCATCCGGAGGGGGGAGCACAGATACGCAGTATTTT.

This clonotype was counted a few times. The rearrangement links TRBV4-3 to TRBJ2-3, with TRBD2 as a possible D gene (6 bases). The CDR3 is made up of 17 amino acids. V lost 3 bases to trimming and J lost 1 base, with 17 bases between them. Per the germline V gene, CDR1 is LGHNA and CDR2 is YSLEER. CDR3 loop: CASSQLKGGSGTDTQYF. CDR3 bases: TGCGCCAGCAGCCAGCTAAAGGGAGGATCCGGCACAGATACGCAGTATTTT.

This clonotype was seen a handful of times. The chain is built from TRBV19 and TRBJ1-2; the match to TRBD1 covers 7 bases. The J segment lost 2 bases and the V segment lost 7 bases, leaving 4 bases of the junction unmatched. CDR1 is LNHDA and CDR2 is SQIVND in the germline V gene (reference sequence). The CDR3 is 13 amino acids. Here the CDR3 DNA reads TGTGCCAGTACAGGGGGAGAGAACTATGGCTACACCTTC. It specifies CASTGGENYGYTF. Together with reference TRBV19 and TRBJ1-2, the CDR3 gives the full variable domain: DGGITQSPKYLFRKEGQNVTLSCEQNLNHDAMYWYRQDPGQGLRLIYYSQIVNDFQKGDIAEGYSVSREKKESFPLTVTSAQKNPTAFYLCASTGGENYGYTFGSGTRLTVV.

The chain has TRBV20-1 and TRBJ2-7; D gene ambiguous. Germline loops: CDR1 DFQATT, CDR2 SNEGSKA (reference sequence). The CDR3 sequence is 12 residues long. The V and J ends lost 1 base and 5 bases respectively, with 9 bases between them. The CDR3, as DNA: TGCAGTGCTAGAGTCGGTGGGCACGAGCAGTACTTC. Its protein product is CSARVGGHEQYF.

The chain's CDR3 is CASSQDQGTLLEQYF. The CDR3 DNA reads TGCGCCAGCAGCCAAGATCAAGGCACCCTTTTGGAGCAGTACTTC. The chain links TRBV4-3 to TRBJ2-7; D gene unclear. The germline gives CDR1 LGHNA, CDR2 YSLEER. Trimming pared 0 bases from V and 7 bases from J, leaving 16 bases between. This CDR3 contains 15 residues.

This clonotype was detected a few times. The gene calls are TRBV7-2 and TRBJ2-7; D is possibly TRBD2 (6 bases). The germline V gene has CDR1 SGHTA and CDR2 FQGNSA. V was pared by 4 bases and J by 2 bases, with 12 bases between. This CDR3 has 14 residues. The CDR3 sequence: CASSSRWGAYEQYF. The CDR3 nucleotides are TGTGCCAGCAGCTCCCGATGGGGGGCCTACGAGCAGTACTTC.

The DNA of the CDR3 is TGCAGCGTTGGAAGAGATACGCAGTATTTT. It encodes CSVGRDTQYF. The chain couples TRBV29-1 to TRBJ2-3; D is unclear. Germline CDR1 SQVTM, CDR2 ANQGSEA. The length of the CDR3 is 10 residues. The germline V and J ends were trimmed by 4 bases and 5 bases, with 4 bases remaining between them.

The CDR3 region has the DNA TGTGCCAGCAGCCAAGATGTCATGTACGAGCAGTACTTC. Translated: CASSQDVMYEQYF. The genes are TRBV4-2 and TRBJ2-7; the D is unclear. CDR1 is LGHNA and CDR2 is YNFKEQ in the germline V gene. The CDR3 has 13 amino acids. Trimming removed 0 bases from V and 4 bases from J, with 7 bases in between.

This clonotype appeared a few times. The chain employs TRBV5-8 and TRBJ1-1, with D unclear. Germline-derived CDR1 and CDR2 are SGHTS and YDEGEE. The CDR3 is made up of 14 amino acids. V lost 4 bases, J lost 6 bases, and 16 bases lay in between. The CDR3 loop is CASSPVVFSSEAFF. Written as DNA, the CDR3 is TGTGCCAGCAGCCCGGTGGTTTTTTCTTCTGAAGCTTTCTTT.

This clonotype occurred a few times. The chain employs TRBV2 and TRBJ2-2; 7 positions agree with TRBD1. In germline, CDR1 is SNHLY, CDR2 FYNNEI. The V gene end was trimmed by 6 bases and the J gene end by 7 bases; junction bases not matched to a gene: 11. The CDR3 spans 15 residues. Here the CDR3 DNA reads TGTGCCAGCAGGATCACAGGGGCTTTGGACGGGGAGCTGTTTTTT. It specifies CASRITGALDGELFF.

V gene TRBV6-5 combines with J gene TRBJ2-2, with D perhaps TRBD1 (6 bases). This CDR3 comprises 12 residues. The germline V gene encodes CDR1 MNHEY and CDR2 SVGAGI. Between the trimmed V and J ends, which lost 8 bases and 6 bases, there was a span of 10 bases. CDR3 region: CASGAGAGELFF. Here the CDR3 DNA reads TGTGCCAGCGGCGCAGGGGCCGGGGAGCTGTTTTTT.

The rearrangement uses TRBV7-9 and TRBJ2-1; 10 positions match TRBD1. Looked up from germline, CDR1 is SEHNR and CDR2 is FQNEAQ (reference sequence). Losses at the gene ends were 2 bases for V and 0 bases for J; bases not matched to a gene: 10. The CDR3 loop spans 19 amino acids. CDR3 sequence: CASSLPGTGVISSYNEQFF. In DNA, the CDR3 is TGTGCCAGCAGCTTACCCGGGACAGGGGTAATTAGCTCCTACAATGAGCAGTTCTTC.

The J gene is TRBJ1-1, the V gene TRBV6-5; tentatively, D is TRBD1 (6 bases). CDR3 length equals 15 residues. CDR1 and CDR2 from the germline V gene are MNHEY and SVGAGI. Trimming shortened V by 2 bases and J by 2 bases, and 12 bases separated the two germline ends. The CDR3: CASSYEQGPNTEAFF. For the CDR3, the DNA is TGTGCCAGCAGTTACGAGCAGGGGCCTAACACTGAAGCTTTCTTT.

The V gene is TRBV6-6, the J gene TRBJ1-5; 8 bases map to TRBD1. V was pared by 0 bases and J by 0 bases, with 7 bases of the junction left unmatched. CDR3 size: 18 residues. In germline, CDR1 is MNHNY, CDR2 SVGAGI (reference sequence). The CDR3 loop reads CASSYSMTGEHSNQPQHF. The DNA of the CDR3 is TGTGCCAGCAGTTACTCGATGACAGGGGAGCATAGCAATCAGCCCCAGCATTTT.

The chain employs TRBV30 and TRBJ1-1; a possible D gene is TRBD1 (5 bases). Trimming shortened V by 2 bases and J by 3 bases, and 13 bases separated the two germline ends. The CDR3 is 14 amino acids. Germline V lookup: CDR1 GTSNPN, CDR2 SVGIG (reference sequence). The CDR3 region is CAWSSPGRDTEAFF. In DNA, the CDR3 is TGTGCCTGGAGTTCCCCAGGGCGTGACACTGAAGCTTTCTTT.